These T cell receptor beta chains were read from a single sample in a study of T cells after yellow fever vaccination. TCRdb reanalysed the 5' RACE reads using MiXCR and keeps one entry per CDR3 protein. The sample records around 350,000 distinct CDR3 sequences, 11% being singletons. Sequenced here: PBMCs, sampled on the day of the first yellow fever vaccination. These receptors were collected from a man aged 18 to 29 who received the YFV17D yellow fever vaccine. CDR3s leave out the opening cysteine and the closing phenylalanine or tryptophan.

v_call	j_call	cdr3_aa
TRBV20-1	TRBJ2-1	SARRGEYNEQF
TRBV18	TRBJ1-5	ASSRDTSNQPQH
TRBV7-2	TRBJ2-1	ASSLGGSLGVNEQF
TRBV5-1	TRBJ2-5	ASSFQHLPSPSGSQY
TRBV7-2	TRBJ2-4	ASSEGQLNIQY
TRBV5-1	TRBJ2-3	ASSLAPLDTQY
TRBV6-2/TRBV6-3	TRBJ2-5	ASSSWTSSETQY
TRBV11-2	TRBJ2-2	ASSLVKGMNTGELF
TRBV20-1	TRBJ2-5	SALPRNQETQY
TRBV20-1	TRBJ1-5	SASRAFQGYSGNQPQH
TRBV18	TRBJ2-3	ASSPPGGRGDTQY
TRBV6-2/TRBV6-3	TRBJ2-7	ASSRILYEQY
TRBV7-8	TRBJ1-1	ASSIGRNTEAF
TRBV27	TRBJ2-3	ASSWVGGGVTDTQY
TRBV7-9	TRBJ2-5	ASSPRISGGDTQY
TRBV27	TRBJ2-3	ASSFPAPPGESTDTQY
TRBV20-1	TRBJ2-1	SASAGTSGYNEQF
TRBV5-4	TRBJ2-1	AGERSGTSGNNEQF
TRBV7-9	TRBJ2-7	ASSPKARLGSEQY
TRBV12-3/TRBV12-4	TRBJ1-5	ASSYSGHNQPQH
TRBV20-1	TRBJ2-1	SGRAALGEQF
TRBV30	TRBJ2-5	AWSSDGGETQY
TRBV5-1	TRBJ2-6	ASSFAQGPSGANVLT
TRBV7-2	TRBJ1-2	ASSVTGTGNYGYT
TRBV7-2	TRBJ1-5	ASSLVRVDQPQH
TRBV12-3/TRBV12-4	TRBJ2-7	ASSWGRGQGRYEQY
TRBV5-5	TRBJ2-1	ASSFSGGLDNEQF
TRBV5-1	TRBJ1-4	ASSPLVGANEKLF
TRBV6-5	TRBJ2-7	ASSQGLSEQY
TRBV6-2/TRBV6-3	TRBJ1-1	ASSYWAAEAF
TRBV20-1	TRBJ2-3	SAPPSGGTDTQY
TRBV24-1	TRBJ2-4	ATSDFGGQQY
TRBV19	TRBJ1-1	ASKLSGTLNTEAF
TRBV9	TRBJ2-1	ASSVDSGWDNEQF
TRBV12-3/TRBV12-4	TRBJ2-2	ASSSLTGWDTGELF
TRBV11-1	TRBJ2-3	ASSLGGTGATSTDTQY
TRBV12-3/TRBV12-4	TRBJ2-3	ASSSTGDFTDTQY
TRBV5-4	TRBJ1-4	ASSKPGTSNEKLF
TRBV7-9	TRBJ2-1	ASRLVRGGNNEQF
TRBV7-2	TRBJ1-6	ASSLLRGDNSPLH
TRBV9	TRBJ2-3	ASQSAVSTDTQY
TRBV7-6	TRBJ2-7	ASSSGGGYEQY
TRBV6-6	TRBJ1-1	ASSYRGDGGAF
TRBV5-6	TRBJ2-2	ASYLGPENTGELF
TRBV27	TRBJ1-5	ASGPRDSNQPQH
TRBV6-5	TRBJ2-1	ASSYSPDSEQF